This is a list of T cell receptor beta chains from one sample in a study of early T cells in non-severe SARS-CoV-2 infection. TCRdb passed the 5' RACE reads through MiXCR, listing each CDR3 protein once. The sample carries about 49,000 distinct CDR3 sequences, around 11% recorded once. The sequenced material came from whole blood. The receptors stem from an adult who was a healthcare worker with PCR-confirmed SARS-CoV-2 infection or an uninfected control (not recorded which). CDR3s include the opening cysteine and the closing phenylalanine or tryptophan. The D gene is left open where the match is weak. Some rows mark clone size as missing; the rest say once, few, many or name a class of expanded clone.

CASSSRRSTYEQYF TGTGCCAGCAGCTCCCGAAGGAGTACCTACGAGCAGTACTTC TRBV7-9 - TRBJ2-7 14 many
CASSYSGSTEAFF TGTGCCAGCAGTTACTCGGGTAGCACTGAAGCTTTCTTT TRBV6-5 - TRBJ1-1 13 many
CASSSGTSYNEQFF TGTGCCAGCAGCTCCGGGACTAGCTACAATGAGCAGTTCTTC TRBV7-9 TRBD2 TRBJ2-1 14 many
CASSAQRTDTQYF TGTGCCAGCAGTGCACAACGCACAGATACGCAGTATTTT TRBV6-4 - TRBJ2-3 13 -
CASSQDARGSNQPQHF TGTGCCAGCAGCCAAGATGCCAGGGGAAGCAATCAGCCCCAGCATTTT TRBV4-2 - TRBJ1-5 16 many
CASSDRTSDTQYF TGTGCCAGCAGTGACAGGACTTCAGATACGCAGTATTTT TRBV2 - TRBJ2-3 13 -
CASSPKGNSYEQYF TGTGCCAGCTCACCCAAAGGCAACTCCTACGAGCAGTACTTC TRBV18 - TRBJ2-7 14 many
CSVAGLGMTQYF TGCAGCGTGGCGGGACTGGGGATGACCCAGTACTTC TRBV29-1 - TRBJ2-5 12 few
CASSQDHMTGSEQYF TGTGCCAGCAGCCAAGACCACATGACAGGGAGCGAGCAGTACTTC TRBV4-2 TRBD1 TRBJ2-7 15 many
CASSLATTGISGNTIYF TGTGCCAGCAGCTTAGCGACGACAGGGATATCTGGAAACACCATATATTTT TRBV7-6 TRBD1 TRBJ1-3 17 -
CASSQFLPGMGGEKLFF TGTGCCAGCAGCCAATTTTTACCAGGAATGGGTGGTGAAAAACTGTTTTTT TRBV14 - TRBJ1-4 17 -
CASSPRAADTQYF TGTGCCAGCTCACCTAGGGCCGCAGATACGCAGTATTTT TRBV18 - TRBJ2-3 13 many
CSAARWIGISTDTQYF TGCAGTGCCGCTAGGTGGATCGGGATAAGCACAGATACGCAGTATTTT TRBV20-1 - TRBJ2-3 16 many
CASSFDGGRGNEQYF TGTGCCAGCAGTTTTGATGGCGGGAGGGGCAACGAGCAGTACTTC TRBV27 TRBD2 TRBJ2-7 15 -
CASSLVRGEQYF TGTGCCAGCAGCTTAGTCCGGGGGGAGCAGTACTTC TRBV7-2 - TRBJ2-7 12 many
CASSFRDRRNYGYTF TGTGCCAGCAGCTTTCGGGACAGACGAAACTATGGCTACACCTTC TRBV7-2 TRBD1 TRBJ1-2 15 many
CASSLNRGRTEAFF TGTGCCAGCAGTTTAAACAGAGGCCGGACTGAAGCTTTCTTT TRBV27 - TRBJ1-1 14 many
CASSLIRGDTEAFF TGTGCCAGCAGCTTAATTCGTGGGGACACTGAAGCTTTCTTT TRBV11-3 - TRBJ1-1 14 many
CASSNTGLAPYEQYF TGTGCCAGCAGTAATACAGGGCTTGCACCCTACGAGCAGTACTTC TRBV28 - TRBJ2-7 15 -
CSVDRDTNYGYTF TGCAGCGTTGACCGGGATACTAACTATGGCTACACCTTC TRBV29-1 - TRBJ1-2 13 -
CASSEAILLTDTQYF TGTGCCAGCAGTGAAGCGATACTTCTCACAGATACGCAGTATTTT TRBV2 - TRBJ2-3 15 many
CASRGVTGTLRPPLHF TGTGCCAGCAGGGGGGTGACCGGGACATTAAGGCCACCCCTCCACTTT TRBV2 - TRBJ1-6 16 many
CSVLDQGQETQYF TGCAGCGTTTTGGATCAGGGGCAAGAGACCCAGTACTTC TRBV29-1 - TRBJ2-5 13 few
CASSLGQRGLGQETQYF TGCGCCAGCAGCTTGGGCCAAAGGGGGCTGGGGCAAGAGACCCAGTACTTC TRBV5-1 TRBD1 TRBJ2-5 17 many
CASSVWDSFPEQFF TGTGCCAGCAGCGTATGGGACAGCTTCCCCGAGCAGTTCTTC TRBV7-8 TRBD1 TRBJ2-1 14 few
CASSLGQATYEQYF TGTGCCAGCAGCTTAGGGCAGGCTACCTACGAGCAGTACTTC TRBV7-6 - TRBJ2-7 14 -
CASSLSKGSQETQYF TGCGCCAGCAGCTTGAGCAAGGGCTCACAAGAGACCCAGTACTTC TRBV5-1 - TRBJ2-5 15 many
CASSVARRAGNEQFF TGTGCCAGCAGCGTAGCTCGGAGGGCCGGGAATGAGCAGTTCTTC TRBV9 - TRBJ2-1 15 few
CASSFGTEQETQYF TGTGCCAGCAGTTTCGGGACGGAGCAAGAGACCCAGTACTTC TRBV12-3/TRBV12-4 - TRBJ2-5 14 few
CASSFSNEQFF TGTGCCAGCAGCTTTAGCAATGAGCAGTTCTTC TRBV7-9 - TRBJ2-1 11 -
CAWSGDGRATYEQYF TGTGCCTGGAGTGGGGACGGGAGGGCCACCTACGAGCAGTACTTC TRBV30 TRBD2 TRBJ2-7 15 -
CASIRDPQETQYF TGTGCCAGCATACGGGATCCCCAAGAGACCCAGTACTTC TRBV2 - TRBJ2-5 13 -
CASILGGATYNEQFF TGTGCCAGCATCCTAGGGGGCGCTACCTACAATGAGCAGTTCTTC TRBV6-1 TRBD1 TRBJ2-1 15 -
CASSLFSVLYGYTF TGTGCCAGCAGTTTGTTCAGCGTCCTCTATGGCTACACCTTC TRBV12-3/TRBV12-4 - TRBJ1-2 14 -
CASSVRGNTEAFF TGTGCCAGCAGCGTCAGGGGGAACACTGAAGCTTTCTTT TRBV9 - TRBJ1-1 13 many
CASSTGPRNTIYF TGTGCCAGCAGTACCGGGCCGCGGAACACCATATATTTT TRBV27 - TRBJ1-3 13 few
CASSPGQGIGMYPSNYGYTF TGCGCCAGCAGCCCCGGACAGGGCATAGGGATGTACCCTTCTAACTATGGCTACACCTTC TRBV4-1 TRBD1 TRBJ1-2 20 many
CASSPLVSYNEQFF TGTGCCAGCTCACCTTTAGTATCCTACAATGAGCAGTTCTTC TRBV18 - TRBJ2-1 14 many
CSATSYRDGKLFF TGCAGTGCTACTTCTTACAGGGATGGAAAACTGTTTTTT TRBV20-1 - TRBJ1-4 13 few
CASSVAGGGTEAFF TGTGCCAGCAGCGTAGCAGGGGGCGGCACTGAAGCTTTCTTT TRBV9 TRBD1 TRBJ1-1 14 -
CASSYEAGGPVNEQFF TGTGCCAGCAGTTACGAAGCGGGAGGGCCAGTCAATGAGCAGTTCTTC TRBV6-2/TRBV6-3 TRBD2 TRBJ2-1 16 many
CSARVAGGNTIYF TGCAGTGCTAGAGTGGCAGGCGGAAACACCATATATTTT TRBV20-1 - TRBJ1-3 13 many
CSAYSTTGELFF TGCAGCGCCTATTCGACCACCGGGGAGCTGTTTTTT TRBV29-1 - TRBJ2-2 12 many
CASSPGQAKRVAFF TGTGCCAGCAGCCCGGGACAGGCCAAAAGAGTAGCTTTCTTT TRBV4-2 TRBD1 TRBJ1-1 14 many
CASSLGGGYEQYF TGTGCCAGCAGCTTGGGAGGGGGCTACGAGCAGTACTTC TRBV5-6 - TRBJ2-7 13 many
CSVAGQGAEKLFF TGCAGCGTTGCTGGACAGGGGGCGGAAAAACTGTTTTTT TRBV29-1 TRBD1 TRBJ1-4 13 many
CASSQETSETQYF TGCGCCAGCAGCCAGGAAACGAGTGAGACCCAGTACTTC TRBV4-3 - TRBJ2-5 13 many
CSVKTGGSYEQYF TGCAGCGTTAAAACAGGGGGCTCCTACGAGCAGTACTTC TRBV29-1 TRBD1 TRBJ2-7 13 medium-sized